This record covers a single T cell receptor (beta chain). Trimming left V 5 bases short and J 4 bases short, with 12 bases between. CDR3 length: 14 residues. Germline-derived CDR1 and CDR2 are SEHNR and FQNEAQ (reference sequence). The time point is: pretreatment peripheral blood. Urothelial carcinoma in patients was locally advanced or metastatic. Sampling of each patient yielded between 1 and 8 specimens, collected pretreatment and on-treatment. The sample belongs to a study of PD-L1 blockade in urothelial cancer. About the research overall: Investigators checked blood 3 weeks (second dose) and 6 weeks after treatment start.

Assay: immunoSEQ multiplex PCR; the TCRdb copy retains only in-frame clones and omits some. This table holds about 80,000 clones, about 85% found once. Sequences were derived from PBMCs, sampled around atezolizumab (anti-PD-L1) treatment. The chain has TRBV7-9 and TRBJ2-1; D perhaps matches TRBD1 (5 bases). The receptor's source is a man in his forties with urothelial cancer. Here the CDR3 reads CASSPGWEYNEQFF. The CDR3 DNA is TGTGCCAGCAGCCCAGGGTGGGAATACAATGAGCAGTTCTTC.